This is a list of T cell receptor beta chains from one sample in a study of shared clonotypes between healthy human individuals. Clones were sequenced by immunoSEQ multiplex PCR, and TCRdb holds only the in-frame ones, with some missing. The sample has about 2 million clones, roughly 95% seen once. Input material: naive CD8+ T cells sorted from blood. The origin of the receptors is a man younger than 35 in good health. Each CDR3 is given with its conserved first and last residue. Each record gives: J gene, V gene, D gene, CDR3 length, clone size, CDR3 DNA, CDR3 protein. A D gene is named only where the DNA matches it firmly. A row's size may be missing; if present it is once, few, many or a size class.

TRBJ2-7 | TRBV4-1 | TRBD1 | 15 | . | TGCGCCAGCAGCCCGGCCGGGACAGGGGACTTCGAGCAGTACTTC | CASSPAGTGDFEQYF
TRBJ2-4 | TRBV7-9 | . | 14 | . | TGTGCCAGCAGCTCGCGGGGCGGCAGGAACATTCAGTACTTC | CASSSRGGRNIQYF
TRBJ2-2 | TRBV7-2 | . | 16 | . | TGTGCCAGCAGCTTATATCTGTTCTATAACACCGGGGAGCTGTTTTTT | CASSLYLFYNTGELFF
TRBJ2-5 | TRBV1 | . | 16 | . | TGCACCAGCAGCCAAGAAGGAGCGGGGGGCATCGGGGCCCAGTACTTC | CTSSQEGAGGIGAQYF
TRBJ1-6 | TRBV11-2 | TRBD1 | 13 | . | TGTGCCAGCGGACAGGGGAATAATTCACCCCTCCACTTT | CASGQGNNSPLHF
TRBJ2-5 | TRBV15 | . | 18 | . | TGTGCCACCAGCAGAGGTACCGCTGGGGCCCCTCCACAAGAGACCCAGTACTTC | CATSRGTAGAPPQETQYF
TRBJ2-7 | TRBV4-1 | . | 15 | . | TGCGCCAGCAGCCAAGGAGACGGCCTCTACTACGAGCAGTACTTC | CASSQGDGLYYEQYF
TRBJ2-7 | TRBV7-2 | TRBD2 | 15 | . | TGTGCCAGCAGCCCCCTAGCGGGGCCGAGCTACGAGCAGTACTTC | CASSPLAGPSYEQYF
TRBJ2-7 | TRBV11-2 | TRBD1 | 14 | . | TGTGCCAGCAGCTTAGAGGCAGGGGGCGGTAAGCAGTACTTC | CASSLEAGGGKQYF
TRBJ2-3 | TRBV2 | . | 14 | . | TGTGCCAGCAGTTCCCGAGAGGGCACAGATACGCAGTATTTT | CASSSREGTDTQYF
TRBJ2-1 | TRBV7-6 | . | 15 | once | TGTGCCAGCAGCTTAGCGTCGGGAGCATACAATGAGCAGTTCTTC | CASSLASGAYNEQFF
TRBJ2-7 | TRBV27 | . | 14 | . | TGTGCCAGCAGTTTACCATACCCCGGATCCGAGCAGTACTTC | CASSLPYPGSEQYF
TRBJ2-7 | TRBV6-9 | TRBD1 | 13 | . | TGTGCCAGCAGTACGGGACAGACCTACGAGCAGTACTTC | CASSTGQTYEQYF
TRBJ1-1 | TRBV6-1 | . | 13 | . | TGTGCCAGCGGGTTCGGTCGGTACACTGAAGCTTTCTTT | CASGFGRYTEAFF
TRBJ2-2 | TRBV11-2 | TRBD1 | 15 | . | TGTGCCAGCAGCTTAGAAGACAGGGTAGAGGAGGAGCTGTTTTTT | CASSLEDRVEEELFF
TRBJ1-1 | TRBV29-1 | . | 12 | . | TGCAGCGTTGTCCCACAGAACACTGAAGCTTTCTTT | CSVVPQNTEAFF
TRBJ2-1 | TRBV27 | TRBD2 | 15 | . | TGTGCCAGCAGTTTACTAGCGGGAGGTTACAATGAGCAGTTCTTC | CASSLLAGGYNEQFF
TRBJ2-1 | TRBV7-9 | . | 13 | . | TGTGCCAGCAGCTTAGCCCAGCAGGGCGAGCAGTTCTTC | CASSLAQQGEQFF
TRBJ2-7 | TRBV27 | TRBD1 | 15 | . | TGTGCCAGCAGTTTATACGGGACAGGTATCTACGAGCAGTACTTC | CASSLYGTGIYEQYF
TRBJ2-3 | TRBV7-9 | . | 18 | . | TGTGCCAGCAGCTCCAACCGCCAGATAGGGGTGGACACAGATACGCAGTATTTT | CASSSNRQIGVDTDTQYF
TRBJ1-1 | TRBV9 | . | 12 | . | TGTGCCAGCAGCGTAGGAGAAGGTGAAGCTTTCTTT | CASSVGEGEAFF
TRBJ2-5 | TRBV9 | . | 18 | . | TGTGCCAGCAGCGCCGGTTCCGCTGGGTGGGGCGGGGCGGAGACCCAGTACTTC | CASSAGSAGWGGAETQYF
TRBJ1-3 | TRBV13 | . | 14 | few | TGTGCCAGCAGTCCACAGGGTGGTGGAAACACCATATATTTT | CASSPQGGGNTIYF
TRBJ1-1 | TRBV5-6 | TRBD1 | 13 | once | TGTGCCAGCAGCGAGGGACAGTCGCTTGAAGCTTTCTTT | CASSEGQSLEAFF
TRBJ1-1 | TRBV5-4 | . | 15 | . | TGTGCCAGCAGCTTGGCGAGAGGGATGAACACTGAAGCTTTCTTT | CASSLARGMNTEAFF
TRBJ1-1 | TRBV19 | . | 11 | . | TGTGCCAGCCTCCTGGGGACTGAAGCTTTCTTT | CASLLGTEAFF
TRBJ1-2 | TRBV4-2 | TRBD1 | 17 | . | TGTGCCAGCAGCCAAGATAGGGGACAGGGGGTTTACTATGGCTACACCTTC | CASSQDRGQGVYYGYTF
TRBJ1-5 | TRBV4-1 | TRBD1 | 15 | . | TGCGCCAGCAGCCCTTGGACAGGGGCCAATCAGCCCCAGCATTTT | CASSPWTGANQPQHF
TRBJ2-7 | TRBV10-2 | . | 11 | . | TGCGCCAGCGAACATCTCTACGAGCAGTACTTC | CASEHLYEQYF
TRBJ2-1 | TRBV6-1 | . | 14 | . | TGTGCCAGCAGTCAAGGGGGTTTTTACAATGAGCAGTTCTTC | CASSQGGFYNEQFF
TRBJ2-5 | TRBV30 | . | 13 | . | TGTGCCTGGTCGGCCGGGTACCAAGAGACCCAGTACTTC | CAWSAGYQETQYF
TRBJ2-7 | TRBV6-5 | . | 12 | . | TGTGCCAGCCATGGAAGCTCCTACGAGCAGTACTTC | CASHGSSYEQYF
TRBJ1-6 | TRBV2 | . | 15 | . | TGTGCCAGCAGGACGTCGACGATAAATAATTCACCCCTCCACTTT | CASRTSTINNSPLHF
TRBJ2-1 | TRBV7-9 | . | 16 | . | TGTGCCAGCAGCCCCCAGGAGGGGATCTCCTACAATGAGCAGTTCTTC | CASSPQEGISYNEQFF
TRBJ2-7 | TRBV5-6 | . | 14 | . | TGTGCCAGCAGCTTGTCTTGGAGATCCTACGAGCAGTACTTC | CASSLSWRSYEQYF
TRBJ1-2 | TRBV7-9 | . | 15 | once | TGTGCCAGCAGCTTAGCGATAGGGGATTACTATGGCTACACCTTC | CASSLAIGDYYGYTF
TRBJ2-7 | TRBV28 | . | 15 | . | TGTGCCAGCAGTCTACTAGCCGATAACTCCTACGAGCAGTACTTC | CASSLLADNSYEQYF
TRBJ2-7 | TRBV6-5 | . | 13 | . | TGTGCCAGCAGTTACTCGGAATACTACGAGCAGTACTTC | CASSYSEYYEQYF
TRBJ1-5 | TRBV2 | . | 15 | . | TGTGCCAGCAGTGAAGAGGAGGGTGACAATCAGCCCCAGCATTTT | CASSEEEGDNQPQHF
TRBJ1-4 | TRBV6-5 | . | 15 | . | TGTGCCAGCAGTTACTCCGCAGGTGGGGATGAAAAACTGTTTTTT | CASSYSAGGDEKLFF
TRBJ2-5 | TRBV11-2 | TRBD2 | 15 | . | TGTGCCAGCAGTTCCCCGGGACTAGTCCAAGAGACCCAGTACTTC | CASSSPGLVQETQYF
TRBJ2-6 | TRBV28 | . | 14 | once | TGTGCCACCGTCGTAGCTTTTGGGGCCAACGTCCTGACTTTC | CATVVAFGANVLTF
TRBJ1-1 | TRBV28 | . | 13 | . | TGTGCCAGCAGCTCCTGGACCGGGTCTGAAGCTTTCTTT | CASSSWTGSEAFF
TRBJ1-1 | TRBV4-3 | . | 14 | . | TGCGCCAGCAGCGGGGCTCGGGGGTATTCTGAAGCTTTCTTT | CASSGARGYSEAFF
TRBJ2-6 | TRBV13 | . | 14 | . | TGTGCCAGCAGCTTAGGGTCTGCTCCGGACGTCCTGACTTTC | CASSLGSAPDVLTF
TRBJ1-5 | TRBV6-6 | . | 14 | . | TGTGCCAGTCTCGAGAGGGGCAGCAATCAGCCCCAGCATTTT | CASLERGSNQPQHF
TRBJ2-2 | TRBV10-2 | TRBD1 | 14 | . | TGCGCCAGCGAAGACAGGGGGCTAGCCGGGGAGCTGTTTTTT | CASEDRGLAGELFF
TRBJ1-5 | TRBV19 | . | 16 | . | TGTGCCAGTCTCCCCACGGGACTCCCACTGAATCAGCCCCAGCATTTT | CASLPTGLPLNQPQHF
TRBJ1-2 | TRBV28 | . | 14 | . | TGTGCCAGCAGCATGTCTCCTTCGGATAGTGGCTACACCTTC | CASSMSPSDSGYTF
TRBJ2-7 | TRBV4-3 | TRBD1 | 14 | . | TGCGCCAGCAGCCCTGGGACAGGGGCCTACGAGCAGTACTTC | CASSPGTGAYEQYF
TRBJ1-1 | TRBV13 | TRBD1 | 15 | . | TGTGCCAGCAGCCTCCGGGGGGACAGGAACACTGAAGCTTTCTTT | CASSLRGDRNTEAFF
TRBJ1-1 | TRBV20-1 | TRBD1 | 10 | . | TGCAGTGCTACACGGGACAGGCTTTTCTTT | CSATRDRLFF
TRBJ2-7 | TRBV15 | TRBD2 | 15 | . | TGTGCCACCAGCAGAGGGGCGGGGGAGACCTACGAGCAGTACTTC | CATSRGAGETYEQYF
TRBJ2-5 | TRBV7-9 | . | 15 | . | TGTGCCAGTGGAAGGAGGGAGATTGGGGAAGAGACCCAGTACTTC | CASGRREIGEETQYF
TRBJ2-1 | TRBV18 | TRBD2 | 15 | . | TGTGCCAGCTCACCCCTAGCGGGAGAGAGGGATGAGCAGTTCTTC | CASSPLAGERDEQFF
TRBJ1-2 | TRBV5-4 | TRBD1 | 15 | . | TGTGCCAGTACTGTGGACAGGGGTACTCCTTATGGCTACACCTTC | CASTVDRGTPYGYTF
TRBJ2-7 | TRBV28 | . | 14 | . | TGTGCCAGCAGTTCCCCGGGGTTCTACTACGAGCAGTACTTC | CASSSPGFYYEQYF